The 24 T cell receptor beta chains listed next were all sequenced from one sample in a study of blood T cell repertoires in COVID-19. Clones were sequenced by immunoSEQ multiplex PCR, and TCRdb holds only the in-frame ones, with some missing. The sample lists some 180,000 clones; about 88% were seen once. The specimen sequenced was peripheral blood. The receptors originated from a man aged 50 or older with COVID-19, enrolled during active disease.

J is TRBJ2-4 and V is TRBV3-1 (or the pseudogene TRBV3-2), with 8 bases that match TRBD2. The CDR3 totals 15 residues. V was pared by 7 bases and J by 6 bases, with 11 bases of the junction left unmatched. Looked up from germline, CDR1 is LGHDT and CDR2 is YNNKEL (reference sequence). Here the CDR3 DNA reads TGTGCCAGCACCATCTCGACTAGCGACGCAAACATTCAGTACTTC. Residues: CASTISTSDANIQYF.

The DNA of the CDR3 is TGTGCCAGCAGGACAGGGGGACGTGTGAACACCGGGGAGCTGTTTTTT. This codes for CASRTGGRVNTGELFF. V gene TRBV28 combines with J gene TRBJ2-2, with 9 bases that match TRBD1. V lost 6 bases to trimming and J lost 1 base; unmatched junction nucleotides: 6. CDR3 size: 16 residues. CDR1 is MDHEN, CDR2 SYDVKM, per germline.

This chain uses TRBV30 with TRBJ1-2, with D unclear. The CDR3 covers 12 residues. V lost 4 bases and J 7 bases, leaving 13 bases between the germline ends. Germline CDR1 GTSNPN, CDR2 SVGIG (reference sequence). The CDR3 sequence: CAWTAGSSGYTF. CDR3 nucleotide sequence: TGTGCCTGGACCGCGGGCAGTTCTGGCTACACCTTC.

J is TRBJ1-1 and V is TRBV2, with TRBD1 matching over 10 bases. Germline V gene sequence: CDR1 SNHLY, CDR2 FYNNEI. V shed 7 bases, J shed 3 bases, and the junction held 2 bases outside the gene matches. The CDR3 extends over 13 amino acids. The CDR3 here is CASTGQGDTEAFF. The CDR3 nucleotides are TGTGCCAGCACCGGACAGGGGGACACTGAAGCTTTCTTT.

This clone appeared a single time. This chain connects TRBV19 to TRBJ1-1; D is possibly TRBD1 (5 bases). V was pared by 4 bases and J by 1 base, with 13 bases between. The CDR3 is 15 amino acids. Germline CDR1 is LNHDA and CDR2 is SQIVND (reference sequence). The CDR3 sequence is CASSRDSRRNTEAFF. The DNA of the CDR3 is TGTGCCAGTAGTAGGGACTCTAGAAGGAACACTGAAGCTTTCTTT.

V gene TRBV5-4 combines with J gene TRBJ2-4, with 7 positions matching TRBD1. With V trimmed by 4 bases and J by 8 bases, 3 bases remained unmatched. The length of the CDR3 is 12 residues. Germline V gene sequence: CDR1 SGHNT, CDR2 YYREEE (reference sequence). The CDR3 nucleotides read TGTGCCAGCAGCCCTCAGGGGGACATTCAGTACTTC. It encodes CASSPQGDIQYF. The variable domain in full, with the rest retrieved from reference TRBV5-4 and TRBJ2-4, is ETGVTQSPTHLIKTRGQQVTLRCSSQSGHNTVSWYQQALGQGPQFIFQYYREEENGRGNFPPRFSGLQFPNYSSELNVNALELDDSALYLCASSPQGDIQYFGAGTRLSVL.

The gene calls are TRBV5-4 and TRBJ2-5, with 12 bases identical to TRBD1. Germline V gene data show CDR1 as SGHNT and CDR2 as YYREEE (reference sequence). Trimming cost V 0 bases and J 6 bases; bases outside gene matches: 3. The CDR3 consists of 15 residues. The chain's CDR3 is CASSLAGTGGKTQYF. In nucleotides, the CDR3 is TGTGCCAGCAGCTTGGCCGGGACAGGGGGCAAGACCCAGTACTTC. Full variable domain (outside the CDR3, taken from reference TRBV5-4 and TRBJ2-5): ETGVTQSPTHLIKTRGQQVTLRCSSQSGHNTVSWYQQALGQGPQFIFQYYREEENGRGNFPPRFSGLQFPNYSSELNVNALELDDSALYLCASSLAGTGGKTQYFGPGTRLLVL.

This rearrangement joins TRBV3-1 (or the pseudogene TRBV3-2) to TRBJ2-3; TRBD1 aligns across 7 bases. After removal of 1 base from V and 4 bases from J, the junction contained 2 bases not matched to a gene. CDR3 length equals 14 residues. Germline V gene data show CDR1 as LGHDT and CDR2 as YNNKEL (reference sequence). In DNA form, the CDR3 reads TGTGCCAGCAGCCAAGTCCAGGGGGCAGATACGCAGTATTTT. Amino acids: CASSQVQGADTQYF.

This clone appeared a few times. The J gene is TRBJ2-7, the V gene TRBV6-1; 11 bases fit TRBD2. Trimming removed 2 bases from V and 3 bases from J; junction bases left unmatched: 6. CDR3 length equals 16 residues. Germline V gives CDR1 MNHNS, CDR2 SASEGT. For the CDR3, the DNA is TGTGCCAGCAGTGAAATTGAAGGGACTAGCGGCTACGAGCAGTACTTC. This translates into CASSEIEGTSGYEQYF.

V gene TRBV18 combines with J gene TRBJ2-1; 8 bases line up with TRBD1. CDR1 KGHSH and CDR2 LQKENI come from the germline V gene. J gave up 6 bases and V 5 bases, and 9 bases lay outside the gene matches. CDR3 length: 15 amino acids. The CDR3 is CASSAPQGASNEQFF. CDR3 nucleotide sequence: TGTGCCAGCTCAGCCCCCCAGGGGGCGTCCAATGAGCAGTTCTTC.

This sequence joins TRBV5-1 and TRBJ1-5; D gene unclear. This CDR3 region has 14 residues. With 0 bases removed from V and 5 bases from J, the gap between germline ends came to 9 bases. Germline assignment: CDR1 SGHRS and CDR2 YFSETQ. DNA for the CDR3: TGCGCCAGCAGCTTGGGCCCCTACGATCAGCCCCAGCATTTT. It is translated as CASSLGPYDQPQHF.

V is TRBV5-1 and J is TRBJ2-3; a possible D gene is TRBD1 (6 bases). V was shortened by 0 bases and J by 3 bases, with 11 bases between the two germline ends. This CDR3 is 15 amino acids long. Germline assignment: CDR1 SGHRS and CDR2 YFSETQ. DNA for the CDR3: TGCGCCAGCAGCTTGGAGGGACACCCTACAGATACGCAGTATTTT. Protein: CASSLEGHPTDTQYF.

The rearrangement joins TRBV28 to TRBJ2-5; 12 bases agree with TRBD2. Germline lookup yields CDR1 MDHEN and CDR2 SYDVKM. The V segment lost 3 bases and the J segment 4 bases; nucleotides outside the gene matches: 3. The CDR3 covers 15 residues. CDR3: CASSLSSGGGETQYF. The CDR3 DNA is TGTGCCAGCAGTTTGTCTAGCGGGGGGGGAGAGACCCAGTACTTC.

This chain connects TRBV5-1 to TRBJ2-5; the D is unclear. V was clipped by 0 bases and J by 1 base, with 4 bases between them. CDR1 is SGHRS, CDR2 YFSETQ, per germline. This CDR3 region has 13 residues. The CDR3 nucleotides are TGCGCCAGCAGCTTGGGCGTCCAAGAGACCCAGTACTTC. Translating it yields CASSLGVQETQYF.

J is TRBJ2-1 and V is TRBV7-9, with a weak D call TRBD1 (6 bases). Germline assignment: CDR1 SEHNR and CDR2 FQNEAQ (reference sequence). V gave up 5 bases and J gave up 7 bases, with 24 bases separating them. The CDR3 consists of 17 residues. CDR3 bases: TGTGCCAGCAGCGAGCCCCGGGACGCCCAAGGGGGAAATGAGCAGTTCTTC. It yields the protein CASSEPRDAQGGNEQFF.

This rearrangement joins TRBV10-1 to TRBJ2-5, with D possibly matching TRBD1 (5 bases). V dropped 5 bases and J dropped 5 bases, with 15 bases sitting between them. This CDR3 is 14 amino acids long. Germline CDR1 and CDR2: WNHNN and SYGVQD (reference sequence). The CDR3 is CASSSLRVPETQYF. The CDR3 DNA sequence: TGCGCCAGCAGTTCCCTCAGGGTCCCGGAGACCCAGTACTTC.

This clone was observed a few times. This rearrangement joins TRBV5-8 to TRBJ2-5, with a possible D match to TRBD1 (6 bases). Germline CDR1 reads SGHTS; CDR2 reads YDEGEE. V was pared by 3 bases and J by 5 bases, with 17 bases between. The CDR3 totals 15 residues. The CDR3 reads CASSSPGHSLETQYF. The DNA for the CDR3 is TGTGCCAGCAGCTCCCCGGGACACAGTCTGGAGACCCAGTACTTC.

The CDR3 protein is CASSSAPSGQETQYF. The CDR3 DNA is TGTGCCAGCAGTTCCGCCCCTAGCGGCCAAGAGACCCAGTACTTC. The gene calls are TRBV6-5 and TRBJ2-5; the match to TRBD2 covers 7 bases. The CDR3 runs 15 residues. Germline values: CDR1 MNHEY, CDR2 SVGAGI. V was clipped by 4 bases and J by 1 base; unmatched bases: 6.

The rearrangement uses TRBV18 and TRBJ2-3, with 7 bases identical to TRBD2. The CDR3 totals 16 residues. Germline trimming cut 1 base from V and 2 bases from J; bases unmatched to any gene: 6. Germline V gene lookup returns CDR1 KGHSH and CDR2 LQKENI. Here the CDR3 DNA reads TGTGCCAGCTCACCACTCTCTAGCGGCTACACAGATACGCAGTATTTT. Its protein is CASSPLSSGYTDTQYF.

This clone was counted between two and nine times. The chain recombines TRBV4-2 with TRBJ2-3; D gene ambiguous. V lost 0 bases and J lost 2, with 12 bases in between. In germline, CDR1 is LGHNA, CDR2 YNFKEQ. The CDR3 contains 16 residues. CDR3 in DNA: TGTGCCAGCAGCCAAGATCCTACCAACCCCACAGATACGCAGTATTTT. This sequence encodes CASSQDPTNPTDTQYF.

V is TRBV19 and J is TRBJ2-1; D not certain. Germline loops: CDR1 LNHDA, CDR2 SQIVND (reference sequence). The V gene lost 7 bases and the J gene lost 1 base, with 11 bases spanning the gap. This CDR3 contains 14 residues. The CDR3 bases are TGTGCCAGTAAGATACAACCATCCTACAATGAGCAGTTCTTC. Its translation: CASKIQPSYNEQFF. Full variable domain (remainder filled in from reference TRBV19 and TRBJ2-1): DGGITQSPKYLFRKEGQNVTLSCEQNLNHDAMYWYRQDPGQGLRLIYYSQIVNDFQKGDIAEGYSVSREKKESFPLTVTSAQKNPTAFYLCASKIQPSYNEQFFGPGTRLTVL.

The chain has TRBV1 and TRBJ2-1; TRBD2, the D gene given by the table, was not confirmed from the DNA. TRBV1 is designated a pseudogene. The CDR3 loop spans 16 amino acids. In DNA form, the CDR3 reads TGCACCAGCAGCCTAGGAGCGACGAGGTCCTACAATGAGCAGTTCTTC. Translated, it gives CTSSLGATRSYNEQFF.

The rearrangement links TRBV27 to TRBJ2-1, with 7 bases identical to TRBD2. The J segment lost 7 bases and the V segment lost 6 bases, leaving 15 bases of the junction unmatched. The CDR3 contains 16 residues. Germline CDR1 is MNHEY and CDR2 is SMNVEV (reference sequence). In nucleotides, the CDR3 is TGTGCCAGCAGCCTAATCTGGGCTAGCGGTAGTAATGAGCAGTTCTTC. This encodes CASSLIWASGSNEQFF.

The chain combines TRBV9 with TRBJ2-1; 11 positions agree with TRBD2. Germline values: CDR1 SGDLS, CDR2 YYNGEE. CDR3 length: 20 residues. J was trimmed by 7 bases and V by 0 bases; bases with no gene match: 18. CDR3 sequence reads: CASSVGPRLGSSGRTNEQFF. As DNA, the CDR3 is TGTGCCAGCAGCGTAGGCCCCCGATTAGGATCTAGCGGGAGGACAAATGAGCAGTTCTTC.